These 21 T cell receptor beta chains were sequenced from one sample in a study of shared clonotypes between healthy human individuals. Repertoires were generated with immunoSEQ multiplex PCR, while TCRdb's copy carries only in-frame clones and drops some. The sample yields 1,400,000 or so clones, around 98.5% seen once. Input material: naive CD4+ T cells sorted from blood. The subset: CD45RA+ positively selected. The receptors shown here come from a young man in good health.

This sequence joins TRBV9 and TRBJ2-3; 7 bases line up with TRBD1. This CDR3 comprises 16 residues. Per germline, CDR1 SGDLS and CDR2 YYNGEE. V lost 2 bases and J lost 0; bases outside the gene matches: 6. CDR3 nucleotide sequence: TGTGCCAGCAGCGTGGGAAGGGGGCGTAGCACAGATACGCAGTATTTT. Amino acid sequence: CASSVGRGRSTDTQYF.

The chain couples TRBV11-2 to TRBJ2-7; 7 positions agree with TRBD2. This CDR3 has 15 residues. The junction had 9 bases not matched to a gene; V was cut back by 5 bases and J by 2 bases. Germline CDR1 is SGHAT and CDR2 is FQNNGV. The CDR3 bases are TGTGCCAGCAGCCCCATCGGGGGGAGGGCCTACGAGCAGTACTTC. As protein: CASSPIGGRAYEQYF.

As concerns this clone: In the same sample, other DNA sequences code for this CDR3. The chain is built from TRBV27 and TRBJ2-7; 8 bases agree with TRBD1. CDR3 length: 11 amino acids. Germline V gene sequence: CDR1 MNHEY, CDR2 SMNVEV (reference sequence). V was clipped by 7 bases and J by 4 bases; unmatched bases: 0. The CDR3: CASNRGYEQYF. The CDR3 DNA reads TGTGCCAGCAACAGGGGGTACGAGCAGTACTTC.

CDR3 in amino acids: CASTLGIRGGGANVLTF. The DNA of the CDR3 is TGTGCCAGCACCTTAGGGATTCGGGGTGGTGGGGCCAACGTCCTGACTTTC. The rearrangement links TRBV5-6 to TRBJ2-6, with D tentatively TRBD2 (5 bases). With 6 bases removed from V and 3 bases from J, the gap between germline ends came to 19 bases. Germline CDR1 and CDR2: SGHDT and YYEEEE. The CDR3 is 17 amino acids.

The chain employs TRBV14 and TRBJ1-4, with 8 bases aligning to TRBD1. The CDR3 loop spans 17 amino acids. With V trimmed by 2 bases and J by 7 bases, 12 bases remained unmatched. CDR1 is SGHDN, CDR2 FVKESK, per germline. CDR3 region: CASSQFLGQGNGEKLFF. The CDR3 nucleotides read TGTGCCAGCAGCCAATTCCTCGGACAGGGTAACGGTGAAAAACTGTTTTTT.

V gene TRBV11-2 combines with J gene TRBJ1-4, with D uncertain. Germline CDR1 SGHAT, CDR2 FQNNGV. Deletions cut 1 base from V and 0 bases from J, with 9 bases between. The CDR3 runs to 16 residues. The CDR3 reads CASSLVGFATNEKLFF. DNA for the CDR3: TGTGCCAGCAGCTTAGTAGGTTTTGCAACTAATGAAAAACTGTTTTTT.

The chain's CDR3 is CASSQGQGSAGELFF. In DNA form, the CDR3 reads TGCGCCAGCAGCCAAGGACAGGGTAGTGCCGGGGAGCTGTTTTTT. The chain couples TRBV4-3 to TRBJ2-2; TRBD1 matches 7 bases. Germline assignment: CDR1 LGHNA and CDR2 YSLEER. This CDR3 comprises 15 residues. Losses at the gene ends were 1 base for V and 6 bases for J; bases not matched to a gene: 5.

The chain has TRBV7-2 and TRBJ2-5; a possible D gene is TRBD2 (6 bases). The CDR3 is 15 residues long. V dropped 4 bases and J dropped 0 bases, with 12 bases sitting between them. Germline-derived CDR1 and CDR2 are SGHTA and FQGNSA. CDR3 sequence reads: CASSYQRGDQETQYF. The CDR3, as DNA: TGTGCCAGCAGCTATCAACGCGGGGACCAAGAGACCCAGTACTTC.

The chain joins TRBV6-6 to TRBJ2-6, with D possibly called TRBD1 or TRBD2 (6 bases each). V lost 6 bases and J lost 4, with 10 bases in between. This CDR3 has 14 amino acids. The germline V gene encodes CDR1 MNHNY and CDR2 SVGAGI (reference sequence). In DNA form, the CDR3 reads TGTGCCAGCAGACGGGGGCAAGGGGCCAACGTCCTGACTTTC. Its translation is CASRRGQGANVLTF.

The chain is built from TRBV9 and TRBJ2-7; 7 bases match TRBD2. Germline V gene lookup returns CDR1 SGDLS and CDR2 YYNGEE. The V gene end was trimmed by 0 bases and the J gene end by 7 bases; junction bases not matched to a gene: 13. The CDR3 extends over 16 amino acids. The CDR3 loop reads CASSVGATVTGGEQYF. Here the CDR3 DNA reads TGTGCCAGCAGCGTAGGGGCGACGGTAACGGGGGGAGAGCAGTACTTC.

The chain combines TRBV6-1 with TRBJ2-7; a weak D match, TRBD1 (5 bases). The germline CDR1 and CDR2 sequences are MNHNS and SASEGT. V lost 7 bases and J lost 5, with 21 bases in between. The CDR3 runs 15 residues. The CDR3 spells CASTHLVGRGNEQYF. For the CDR3, the DNA is TGTGCCAGCACCCACTTGGTCGGTAGGGGAAACGAGCAGTACTTC.

On this clone: The sample holds other DNA sequences that translate to the same CDR3. The J gene is TRBJ2-5, the V gene TRBV11-2; tentatively, D is TRBD2 (6 bases). Trimming cost V 2 bases and J 5 bases, with 6 bases left between them. CDR3 length: 12 residues. Germline-derived CDR1 and CDR2 are SGHAT and FQNNGV. The CDR3 nucleotides are TGTGCCAGCAGCTTACGGGGGGAGACCCAGTACTTC. Translated: CASSLRGETQYF. Full variable domain (missing parts from reference TRBV11-2 and TRBJ2-5): EAGVAQSPRYKIIEKRQSVAFWCNPISGHATLYWYQQILGQGPKLLIQFQNNGVVDDSQLPKDRFSAERLKGVDSTLKIQPAKLEDSAVYLCASSLRGETQYFGPGTRLLVL.

The chain uses TRBV18 and TRBJ2-7; D ambiguous. V lost 6 bases and J lost 2, with 14 bases in between. Germline values: CDR1 KGHSH, CDR2 LQKENI. CDR3 size: 14 residues. The CDR3 bases are TGTGCCAGCTCCCACCCCGGGCAGACCTACGAGCAGTACTTC. Translating gives CASSHPGQTYEQYF.

The chain recombines TRBV29-1 with TRBJ2-3; TRBD1 agrees at 10 bases. Germline loops: CDR1 SQVTM, CDR2 ANQGSEA. The V and J ends lost 8 bases and 6 bases, in that order; junction bases with no gene match: 11. The CDR3 is made up of 14 amino acids. The CDR3 is CSIRDRGPGDTQYF. CDR3 in DNA: TGCAGCATCCGGGACAGGGGCCCTGGGGATACGCAGTATTTT.

The chain employs TRBV7-3 and TRBJ2-2, with 9 bases identical to TRBD2. CDR1 SGHTA and CDR2 FQGTGA come from the germline V gene. The CDR3 covers 14 residues. V was pared by 6 bases and J by 6 bases, with 5 bases of the junction left unmatched. The CDR3 spells CASSPGLAPGELFF. The CDR3 bases are TGTGCCAGCAGTCCGGGACTAGCTCCCGGGGAGCTGTTTTTT.

The genes are TRBV4-2 and TRBJ2-7; 9 nucleotides match TRBD2. The CDR3 runs 17 residues. V lost 1 base and J lost 2; bases outside the gene matches: 9. From germline, CDR1 is LGHNA and CDR2 YNFKEQ. The CDR3 nucleotides read TGTGCCAGCAGCCAAGTTGTTAGCGGGAGTAGTCCCTACGAGCAGTACTTC. Protein product: CASSQVVSGSSPYEQYF.

The gene calls are TRBV15 and TRBJ1-4, with D unresolved. Germline V gene lookup returns CDR1 LNHNV and CDR2 YYDKDF (reference sequence). The CDR3 covers 14 residues. Trimming shortened V by 5 bases and J by 0 bases, and 7 bases separated the two germline ends. In DNA form, the CDR3 reads TGTGCCACCAGCTCCTCGGCAACTAATGAAAAACTGTTTTTT. Its translation is CATSSSATNEKLFF.

The gene calls are TRBV18 and TRBJ2-7; D is perhaps TRBD1 (7 bases). The CDR3 totals 15 residues. Germline-derived CDR1 and CDR2 are KGHSH and LQKENI. Trimming shortened V by 6 bases and J by 2 bases, and 17 bases separated the two germline ends. The CDR3 sequence: CASSLDRDSPYEQYF. CDR3 in DNA: TGTGCCAGCTCCCTAGACAGGGACTCTCCCTACGAGCAGTACTTC. Complete variable domain (other parts from reference TRBV18 and TRBJ2-7): NAGVMQNPRHLVRRRGQEARLRCSPMKGHSHVYWYRQLPEEGLKFMVYLQKENIIDESGMPKERFSAEFPKEGPSILRIQQVVRGDSAAYFCASSLDRDSPYEQYFGPGTRLTVT.

The chain joins TRBV13 to TRBJ2-1, with a weak D call TRBD2 (6 bases). The V and J ends lost 2 bases and 4 bases respectively, with 18 bases between them. CDR3 length: 17 amino acids. Germline V gene data show CDR1 as PRHDT and CDR2 as FYEKMQ (reference sequence). CDR3 DNA: TGTGCCAGCAGCTTAACCCTAGACGTAGCGGAATACAATGAGCAGTTCTTC. It is translated as CASSLTLDVAEYNEQFF.

This chain uses TRBV14 with TRBJ2-7, with 9 bases fitting TRBD2. Per germline, CDR1 SGHDN and CDR2 FVKESK. The CDR3 contains 12 residues. V trimming: 4 bases; J trimming: 8 bases; junction bases outside the gene matches: 3. The CDR3 region is CASSPGLAKQYF. The CDR3, as DNA: TGTGCCAGCAGCCCGGGACTAGCCAAGCAGTACTTC.

The V and J genes are TRBV11-2 and TRBJ2-3; D is possibly TRBD1 or TRBD2 (5 bases each). The CDR3 is 16 amino acids. CDR1 is SGHAT, CDR2 FQNNGV, per germline. V gave up 5 bases and J gave up 3 bases, with 18 bases separating them. CDR3 bases: TGTGCCAGCAGCATCATCGCACCCTGGGGGACAGATACGCAGTATTTT. Protein sequence: CASSIIAPWGTDTQYF.